The clone carrying this T cell receptor (beta chain) was seen ten or more times. What it binds is not known. This CDR3 has 16 amino acids. Deletions cut 6 bases from V and 2 bases from J, with 16 bases between. The data belong to a study of CD8 T cells in ankylosing spondylitis. TCRdb fed the 5' RACE reads into MiXCR, producing one record per CDR3 protein. There are approximately 220,000 distinct CDR3 sequences in the sample; more than 25% occur only once, and about 7% lies in the top ten. Study observations and caveats: Some motif variants were previously reported in reactive arthritis synovial fluid and blood.

The chain has TRBV12-3 or TRBV12-4 and TRBJ2-2, with D possibly being TRBD1 or TRBD2 (5 bases each). Sequenced material: blood, either unsorted or a sorted T cell fraction (not recorded which). The source is a male donor with ankylosing spondylitis or in good health (not recorded which). The CDR3 protein is CASSPSFGANTGELFF. The CDR3 DNA reads TGTGCCAGCAGCCCCAGTTTCGGGGCCAACACCGGGGAGCTGTTTTTT.